This TCR beta chain derives from a study of glioma-infiltrating T cells. The CDR3 covers 14 residues. Trimming took 0 bases from V and 7 from J; bases not matched to a gene: 5. CDR1 MGHRA and CDR2 YSYEKL come from the germline V gene. Amplification of TCR alpha and beta CDR3 regions from RNA used iRepertoire nested multiplex PCR. MiXCR was run by TCRdb on the multiplex PCR reads, yielding one entry per CDR3 protein. The profile shows approximately 110,000 distinct CDR3 sequences, roughly 20% of them singletons. Notes on the study in general: Non-neoplastic patients had below-expected tissue-blood divergence, while all gliomas exceeded expectation. CDR3 overlap between tissue and blood was very small.

This clonotype was observed at least ten times. Its antigen is undetermined. Specimen: glioma tissue, nonneoplastic brain tissue, or PBMCs (not recorded which). The chain recombines TRBV4-1 with TRBJ2-7, with 8 positions matching TRBD2. The clonotype originates from a human donor with low-grade glioma or glioblastoma, undergoing nonglioma brain surgery, or in good health (not recorded which). The CDR3 coding sequence is TGCGCCAGCAGCCAAGAGGCGGTAGCGGGGGAGCAGTACTTC. Translated, it gives CASSQEAVAGEQYF.